The 26 T cell receptor beta chains given below trace back to one sample, sequenced in a study of PD-L1 blockade in urothelial cancer. Generated by immunoSEQ multiplex PCR, the TCRdb table keeps only in-frame clones and is missing some. Of about 80,000 clones listed, roughly 90% were seen once; the top ten hold roughly 5.7%. Specimen: PBMCs, collected around atezolizumab (anti-PD-L1) treatment. The receptor set was obtained from a woman aged 70-85 years with urothelial cancer.

The table lists this clone with a few counts. This chain joins TRBV7-8 and TRBJ1-2; D not resolved. Germline CDR1 reads SGHVS; CDR2 reads FQNEAQ. The CDR3 totals 15 residues. The germline V and J ends were trimmed by 1 base and 4 bases, with 13 bases remaining between them. The CDR3 here is CASSLVAGSGYGYTF. CDR3 DNA: TGTGCCAGCAGCTTAGTGGCGGGCTCGGGCTATGGCTACACCTTC.

The chain has TRBV11-1 and TRBJ2-5; TRBD1 matches 9 bases. CDR3 length: 13 amino acids. The germline V gene has CDR1 SGHAT and CDR2 FQDESV (reference sequence). The V gene end was trimmed by 6 bases and the J gene end by 6 bases; junction bases not matched to a gene: 5. CDR3 sequence (DNA): TGTGCCAGCAGGTTAACAGGGGGCAAGACCCAGTACTTC. Its translation: CASRLTGGKTQYF.

The chain uses TRBV11-2 and TRBJ2-1, with unresolved D. Germline CDR1 reads SGHAT; CDR2 reads FQNNGV. Deletions cut 1 base from V and 4 bases from J, with 5 bases between. This CDR3 has 13 residues. CDR3 nucleotide sequence: TGTGCCAGCAGCTTAGCTCGTTACAATGAGCAGTTCTTC. Encoded protein: CASSLARYNEQFF.

Here the CDR3 reads CASSLDFSGLGNTGELFF. In nucleotides, the CDR3 is TGTGCCAGCAGCTTGGACTTTTCAGGGCTGGGAAACACCGGGGAGCTGTTTTTT. J is TRBJ2-2 and V is TRBV5-6; D may be TRBD1 (5 bases). Germline values: CDR1 SGHDT, CDR2 YYEEEE. The CDR3 is 18 residues long. Trimming pared 0 bases from V and 2 bases from J, leaving 17 bases between. Full variable domain (rest looked up from reference TRBV5-6 and TRBJ2-2): DAGVTQSPTHLIKTRGQQVTLRCSPKSGHDTVSWYQQALGQGPQFIFQYYEEEERQRGNFPDRFSGHQFPNYSSELNVNALLLGDSALYLCASSLDFSGLGNTGELFFGEGSRLTVL.

This rearrangement joins TRBV29-1 to TRBJ1-2; unclear D gene. The CDR3 spans 12 residues. Trimming removed 3 bases from V and 1 base from J, with 6 bases in between. CDR1 SQVTM and CDR2 ANQGSEA come from the germline V gene. Here the CDR3 reads CSVDRYNYGYTF. CDR3 nucleotide sequence: TGCAGCGTTGACCGGTATAACTATGGCTACACCTTC.

This chain joins TRBV6-6 and TRBJ1-6, with a possible D match to TRBD1 (6 bases). Trimming left V 2 bases short and J 6 bases short, with 14 bases between. The V gene's germline CDR1 is MNHNY and CDR2 SVGAGI (reference sequence). CDR3 length: 16 amino acids. DNA of the CDR3: TGTGCCAGCAGTTACGCGAGACAGGCAACTAATTCACCCCTCCACTTT. Its protein product is CASSYARQATNSPLHF.

The genes are TRBV19 and TRBJ2-1, with TRBD2 as a possible D gene (6 bases). V gave up 3 bases and J gave up 6 bases, with 18 bases separating them. Germline V lookup: CDR1 LNHDA, CDR2 SQIVND (reference sequence). This CDR3 is built from 16 residues. The CDR3 loop is CASSMGGGANRNEQFF. The CDR3 DNA reads as TGTGCCAGTAGTATGGGAGGCGGGGCTAACCGCAATGAGCAGTTCTTC.

This chain joins TRBV6-1 and TRBJ1-1, with D possibly being TRBD1 (5 bases). The CDR3 runs to 15 residues. V dropped 6 bases and J dropped 2 bases, with 16 bases sitting between them. Germline CDR1 reads MNHNS; CDR2 reads SASEGT. CDR3 in DNA: TGTGCCAGCAGAAACTCAGGGCGTGATAACACTGAAGCTTTCTTT. Protein sequence: CASRNSGRDNTEAFF.

The V gene is TRBV27, the J gene TRBJ2-2, with 8 bases fitting TRBD1. The CDR3 runs 15 residues. The junction had 5 bases not matched to a gene; V was cut back by 5 bases and J by 3 bases. Germline CDR1 reads MNHEY; CDR2 reads SMNVEV (reference sequence). CDR3 sequence reads: CASSPGTGYTGELFF. The DNA for the CDR3 is TGTGCCAGCAGTCCCGGGACAGGCTACACCGGGGAGCTGTTTTTT.

The V and J genes are TRBV5-1 and TRBJ1-4, with 7 bases fitting TRBD1. The germline CDR1 and CDR2 sequences are SGHRS and YFSETQ. The CDR3 covers 18 residues. Unmatched junction bases numbered 13, after V lost 3 bases and J lost 2 bases. CDR3 residues: CASSWGGSTGSTNEKLFF. The CDR3 coding sequence is TGCGCCAGCAGCTGGGGAGGCTCGACAGGGTCGACTAATGAAAAACTGTTTTTT.

The chain combines TRBV30 with TRBJ2-1, with 7 bases lining up with TRBD2. The V gene end was trimmed by 2 bases and the J gene end by 3 bases; junction bases not matched to a gene: 7. CDR3 length: 15 amino acids. Germline values: CDR1 GTSNPN, CDR2 SVGIG (reference sequence). The CDR3 DNA reads TGTGCCTGGAGTATGGGGGGGTTTAACTACAATGAGCAGTTCTTC. Amino acids: CAWSMGGFNYNEQFF.

The V call is TRBV29-1, the J call TRBJ2-1; D is possibly TRBD1 (5 bases). Per germline, CDR1 SQVTM and CDR2 ANQGSEA. CDR3 size: 14 residues. Deletions cut 6 bases from V and 10 bases from J, with 22 bases between. The DNA of the CDR3 is TGCAGCGTGAAGATTGGTCTGCAGGGTGAGGAGCAGTTCTTC. Its translation is CSVKIGLQGEEQFF.

This chain links TRBV5-1 with TRBJ1-3; no clear D gene. V lost 1 base to trimming and J lost 2 bases, with 7 bases between them. Germline V gene sequence: CDR1 SGHRS, CDR2 YFSETQ. This CDR3 contains 14 residues. The CDR3 DNA reads as TGCGCCAGCAGCTTGAGCGGAACTGGAAACACCATATATTTT. Residues: CASSLSGTGNTIYF.

This chain links TRBV4-2 with TRBJ1-2; tentative D call: TRBD1 (5 bases). Germline lookup yields CDR1 LGHNA and CDR2 YNFKEQ. CDR3 size: 15 residues. V lost 0 bases and J lost 2, with 10 bases in between. The CDR3, as DNA: TGTGCCAGCAGCCAAGAAGCCGCAGGGAACTATGGCTACACCTTC. Its translation: CASSQEAAGNYGYTF.

This rearrangement joins TRBV7-2 to TRBJ1-2; no reliable D call. Germline V lookup: CDR1 SGHTA, CDR2 FQGNSA. Trimming took off 4 bases at V and 7 bases at J, with 7 bases between the two ends. The CDR3 has 11 amino acids. This chain's CDR3 is CASSSGRGYTF. In DNA, the CDR3 is TGTGCCAGCAGCTCCGGTCGTGGCTACACCTTC.

The chain recombines TRBV12-2 with TRBJ2-1; the listed D gene, TRBD2, was not tested against the DNA. TRBV12-2 is marked as a pseudogene. The CDR3 is made up of 18 amino acids. CDR3 bases: TGTGCAAGTCGCGCCCTAGCGGGAGACCCCCCCTTACACAATGAGCAGTTCTTC. Encoded protein: CASRALAGDPPLHNEQFF.

Comment on this clone: Other DNA variants within this sample encode the same CDR3. The J gene is TRBJ2-1, the V gene TRBV2, with 15 bases lining up with TRBD2. Per the germline V gene, CDR1 is SNHLY and CDR2 is FYNNEI. V shed 6 bases and J 6 bases; nucleotides not matched to a gene: 3. This CDR3 has 15 amino acids. The CDR3 here is CASSEGLAGGNEQFF. The CDR3 DNA is TGTGCCAGCAGCGAGGGACTAGCGGGGGGCAATGAGCAGTTCTTC.

V gene TRBV9 combines with J gene TRBJ1-2; D is unclear. Between the trimmed V and J ends, which lost 1 base and 0 bases, there was a span of 13 bases. Germline values: CDR1 SGDLS, CDR2 YYNGEE. CDR3 length: 16 amino acids. CDR3 amino acids: CASSVSPSVANYGYTF. CDR3 nucleotide sequence: TGTGCCAGCAGCGTATCTCCATCCGTAGCTAACTATGGCTACACCTTC.

The chain has TRBV5-6 and TRBJ1-2, with D perhaps TRBD1 (6 bases). The CDR3 spans 14 residues. Germline V CDR1 and CDR2: SGHDT, YYEEEE. V lost 0 bases and J 4 bases, leaving 10 bases between the germline ends. DNA for the CDR3: TGTGCCAGCAGCTTGGGGCAGGGGATCTATGGCTACACCTTC. It yields the protein CASSLGQGIYGYTF.

V usage is TRBV5-1 and J usage is TRBJ1-3; D is possibly TRBD1 (6 bases). Germline CDR1 is SGHRS and CDR2 is YFSETQ. The CDR3 extends over 15 amino acids. The V gene lost 4 bases and the J gene lost 1 base, with 12 bases spanning the gap. CDR3 residues: CASSAGRGSGNTIYF. For the CDR3, the DNA is TGCGCCAGCAGCGCAGGCAGGGGATCTGGAAACACCATATATTTT.

The chain joins TRBV6-1 to TRBJ1-2, with D maybe TRBD1 (5 bases). V was cut by 8 bases and J by 4 bases, with 14 bases left in between. Per germline, CDR1 MNHNS and CDR2 SASEGT. The CDR3 length is 13 residues. The CDR3 DNA sequence: TGTGCCAGCTCCTTCGGGGGATCCTATGGCTACACCTTC. This translates into CASSFGGSYGYTF.

This clone is a singleton in its sample. V usage is TRBV5-4 and J usage is TRBJ1-1; TRBD1 matches at 8 bases. The germline gives CDR1 SGHNT, CDR2 YYREEE (reference sequence). V lost 5 bases to trimming and J lost 1 base; unmatched junction nucleotides: 7. The CDR3 consists of 15 residues. The CDR3 here is CASRDVGQENTEAFF. The CDR3 DNA is TGTGCCAGCAGAGACGTGGGACAGGAGAACACTGAAGCTTTCTTT.

The rearrangement joins TRBV19 to TRBJ2-7, with 9 bases aligning to TRBD1. The CDR3 length is 15 residues. V shed 5 bases, J shed 1 base, and the junction held 6 bases outside the gene matches. Germline CDR1 LNHDA, CDR2 SQIVND (reference sequence). CDR3 residues: CASSGQGPGSYEQYF. As DNA, the CDR3 is TGTGCCAGTAGTGGACAGGGGCCGGGATCCTACGAGCAGTACTTC.

V gene TRBV11-2 combines with J gene TRBJ2-7; 7 positions agree with TRBD1. Germline V CDR1 and CDR2: SGHAT, FQNNGV. J was trimmed by 5 bases and V by 1 base; bases with no gene match: 2. The CDR3 is made up of 13 amino acids. CDR3 bases: TGTGCCAGCAGCTTAGGACAGGGTGACGAGCAGTACTTC. Residues: CASSLGQGDEQYF. The full variable domain, rest sourced from reference TRBV11-2 and TRBJ2-7, is EAGVAQSPRYKIIEKRQSVAFWCNPISGHATLYWYQQILGQGPKLLIQFQNNGVVDDSQLPKDRFSAERLKGVDSTLKIQPAKLEDSAVYLCASSLGQGDEQYFGPGTRLTVT.

J is TRBJ2-7 and V is TRBV10-3, with TRBD1 identical over 8 bases. J was trimmed by 5 bases and V by 7 bases; bases with no gene match: 4. In germline, CDR1 is ENHRY, CDR2 SYGVKD. The CDR3 runs 12 residues. The CDR3 DNA sequence: TGTGCCATCACTGACAGGGGCGACGAGCAGTACTTC. It specifies CAITDRGDEQYF.

The chain couples TRBV30 to TRBJ2-3, with D maybe TRBD2 (5 bases). Germline CDR1 GTSNPN, CDR2 SVGIG (reference sequence). CDR3 length: 16 amino acids. Trimming removed 5 bases from V and 1 base from J, with 19 bases in between. This CDR3 is CAWSPGIKLGTDTQYF. The CDR3 DNA is TGTGCCTGGTCACCCGGGATCAAGCTCGGCACAGATACGCAGTATTTT.